This TCR beta chain came from a study of T and B cells in COVID-19 patients. The wider study: Recovered patients mostly had mild to moderate COVID-19 managed as outpatients. Active-infection patients were older, median roughly 62 years, than recovered patients, median approximately 35 years. Study-wide results and caveats: Patients with COVID-19 reportedly showed strongly skewed T cell receptor beta variable and joining gene usage.

Trimming cost V 8 bases and J 4 bases; bases outside gene matches: 6. From germline, CDR1 is SNHLY and CDR2 FYNNEI. CDR3 length: 15 residues. This clonotype was seen only a few times. Its antigen is unknown. Multiplex PCR with BIOMED2 TRB-A/B primer pools amplified TRB rearrangements. TCRdb reprocessed the multiplex PCR reads with MiXCR, giving one entry per CDR3 protein. The sample lists approximately 18,000 distinct CDR3 sequences, roughly 28% occurring once. TRB was amplified from approximately 250-480 ng of blood genomic DNA. Sequenced sample: blood. The origin of this receptor is a human donor who had recovered from COVID-19. V usage is TRBV2 and J usage is TRBJ2-2; 11 bases agree with TRBD2. The DNA for the CDR3 is TGTGCCAGCCGTAGACTAGCGGGGAGCACCGGGGAGCTGTTTTTT. The encoded protein is CASRRLAGSTGELFF.